Each of the 8 T cell receptor beta chains below was sequenced from the same sample in a study of STAT3 mutations in large granular lymphocyte leukemia. This table comes from immunoSEQ multiplex PCR, and its TCRdb copy is limited to in-frame clones, with some not included. The table has 40,000 to 50,000 clones, roughly 81% seen once; the top ten hold approximately 0.39%. Study-wide results and limits: Every T-LGLL patient had at least one immunodominant TCRbeta clonotype.

These receptors lack a known antigen. Sequenced material: PBMCs. These receptors originate from a human donor with T large granular lymphocyte leukemia. Some clones in this sample may be carry-over from other donors' samples.

V is TRBV10-3 and J is TRBJ1-6; D uncertain. The germline V gene has CDR1 ENHRY and CDR2 SYGVKD. V was clipped by 2 bases and J by 0 bases, with 14 bases between them. The CDR3 has 18 residues. The chain's CDR3 is CAISEVSSGSSYNSPLHF. The DNA of the CDR3 is TGTGCCATCAGTGAGGTCTCTAGTGGCAGCTCCTATAATTCACCCCTCCACTTT.

V and J are TRBV7-9 and TRBJ1-1; 9 nucleotides align to TRBD1. The trim removed 0 bases at V and 8 bases at J, leaving 10 bases unmatched. Germline values: CDR1 SEHNR, CDR2 FQNEAQ (reference sequence). The CDR3 sequence is 16 residues long. In DNA, the CDR3 is TGTGCCAGCAGCTTAGCTGGCACAGGGGGCAAAACCGAAGCTTTCTTT. Protein product: CASSLAGTGGKTEAFF. Drawing the rest from reference TRBV7-9 and TRBJ1-1, the complete variable domain is DTGVSQNPRHKITKRGQNVTFRCDPISEHNRLYWYRQTLGQGPEFLTYFQNEAQLEKSRLLSDRFSAERPKGSFSTLEIQRTEQGDSAMYLCASSLAGTGGKTEAFFGQGTRLTVV.

The rearrangement joins TRBV6-5 to TRBJ2-4, with 7 nucleotides matching TRBD1. V trimming: 2 bases; J trimming: 8 bases; junction bases outside the gene matches: 3. Per germline, CDR1 MNHEY and CDR2 SVGAGI. This CDR3 region has 13 residues. CDR3 in DNA: TGTGCCAGCAGTTACCGGGACAGAGACATTCAGTACTTC. Translated: CASSYRDRDIQYF.

This clone was recorded a few times. The V and J genes are TRBV7-7 and TRBJ1-5, with D unclear. CDR3 size: 16 residues. Germline CDR1 is SSHAT and CDR2 is FNYEAQ (reference sequence). V lost 5 bases and J 0 bases, leaving 14 bases between the germline ends. In DNA, the CDR3 is TGTGCCAGCAGCCATAGGGCAGCTTATAGCAATCAGCCCCAGCATTTT. Its protein product is CASSHRAAYSNQPQHF.

V is TRBV5-8 and J is TRBJ1-5; perhaps TRBD1 as D (5 bases). Germline V gene lookup returns CDR1 SGHTS and CDR2 YDEGEE. The V end was cut by 0 bases, the J end by 4 bases, with 8 bases between. The CDR3 is 14 amino acids. CDR3 protein: CASSLGRGNQPQHF. The CDR3 DNA follows: TGTGCCAGCAGCTTGGGGCGGGGGAATCAGCCCCAGCATTTT.

This clone was found a few times. The J gene is TRBJ1-4, the V gene TRBV6-5; D not certain. V lost 0 bases to trimming and J lost 0 bases, with 5 bases between them. Germline-derived CDR1 and CDR2 are MNHEY and SVGAGI. This CDR3 contains 15 residues. CDR3 in amino acids: CASSYSTATNEKLFF. For the CDR3, the DNA is TGTGCCAGCAGTTACTCGACCGCAACTAATGAAAAACTGTTTTTT.

V gene TRBV14 combines with J gene TRBJ1-1; unclear D gene. Looked up from germline, CDR1 is SGHDN and CDR2 is FVKESK. V gave up 1 base and J gave up 8 bases, with 11 bases separating them. The CDR3 has 13 residues. CDR3 amino acids: CASSQGRAAEAFF. The DNA of the CDR3 is TGTGCCAGCAGCCAAGGGCGGGCAGCAGAAGCTTTCTTT.

This clone was detected a few times. V gene TRBV11-2 combines with J gene TRBJ1-1, with D tentatively TRBD1 (6 bases). With 4 bases removed from V and 4 bases from J, the gap between germline ends came to 13 bases. The CDR3 consists of 14 residues. Germline CDR1 reads SGHAT; CDR2 reads FQNNGV. CDR3 sequence (DNA): TGTGCCAGCAGCTACAGGGATGACGGCACTGAAGCTTTCTTT. It encodes CASSYRDDGTEAFF.